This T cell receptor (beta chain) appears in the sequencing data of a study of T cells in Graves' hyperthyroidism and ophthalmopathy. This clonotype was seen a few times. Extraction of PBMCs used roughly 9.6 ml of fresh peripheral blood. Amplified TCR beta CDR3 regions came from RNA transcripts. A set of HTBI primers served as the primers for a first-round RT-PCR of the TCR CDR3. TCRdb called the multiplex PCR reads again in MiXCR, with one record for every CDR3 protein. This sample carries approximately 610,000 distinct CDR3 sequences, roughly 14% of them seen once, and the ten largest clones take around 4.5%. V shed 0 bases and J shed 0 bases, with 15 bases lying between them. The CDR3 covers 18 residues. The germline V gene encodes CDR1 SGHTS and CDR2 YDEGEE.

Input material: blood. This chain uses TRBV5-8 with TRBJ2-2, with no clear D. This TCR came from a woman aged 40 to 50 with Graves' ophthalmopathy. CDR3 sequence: CASSLGLGKMANTGELFF. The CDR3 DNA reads TGTGCCAGCAGCTTGGGGCTAGGAAAGATGGCGAACACCGGGGAGCTGTTTTTT.